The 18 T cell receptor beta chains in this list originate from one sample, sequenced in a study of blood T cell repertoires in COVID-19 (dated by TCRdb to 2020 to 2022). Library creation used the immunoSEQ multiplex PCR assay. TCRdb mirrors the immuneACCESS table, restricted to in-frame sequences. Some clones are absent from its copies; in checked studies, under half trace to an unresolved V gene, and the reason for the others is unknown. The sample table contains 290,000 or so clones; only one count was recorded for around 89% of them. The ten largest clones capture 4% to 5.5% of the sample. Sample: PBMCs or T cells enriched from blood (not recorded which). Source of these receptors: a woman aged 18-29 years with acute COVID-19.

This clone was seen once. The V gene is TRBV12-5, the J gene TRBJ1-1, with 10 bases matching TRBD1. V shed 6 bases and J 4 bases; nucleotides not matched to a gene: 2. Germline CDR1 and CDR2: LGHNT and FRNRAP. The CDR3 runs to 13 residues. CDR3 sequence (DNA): TGTGCTAGTGGGCGGGACAGGGGCACTGAAGCTTTCTTT. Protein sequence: CASGRDRGTEAFF.

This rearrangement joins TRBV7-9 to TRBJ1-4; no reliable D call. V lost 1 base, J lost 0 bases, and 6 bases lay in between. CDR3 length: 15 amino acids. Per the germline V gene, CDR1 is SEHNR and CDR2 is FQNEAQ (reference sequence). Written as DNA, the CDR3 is TGTGCCAGCAGCTTAGAAACAGCAACTAATGAAAAACTGTTTTTT. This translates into CASSLETATNEKLFF.

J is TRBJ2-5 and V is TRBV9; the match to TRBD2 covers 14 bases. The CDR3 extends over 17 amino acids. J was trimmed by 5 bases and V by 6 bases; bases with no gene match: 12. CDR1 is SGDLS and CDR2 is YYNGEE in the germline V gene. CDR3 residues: CASTPGLAGERGETQYF. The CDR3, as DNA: TGTGCCAGCACCCCGGGACTAGCGGGAGAGCGAGGGGAGACCCAGTACTTC. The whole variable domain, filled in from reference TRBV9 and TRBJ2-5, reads DSGVTQTPKHLITATGQRVTLRCSPRSGDLSVYWYQQSLDQGLQFLIQYYNGEERAKGNILERFSAQQFPDLHSELNLSSLELGDSALYFCASTPGLAGERGETQYFGPGTRLLVL.

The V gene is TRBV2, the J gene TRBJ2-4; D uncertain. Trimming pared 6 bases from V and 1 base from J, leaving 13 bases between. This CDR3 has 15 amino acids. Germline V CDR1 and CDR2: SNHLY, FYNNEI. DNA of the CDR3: TGTGCCAGCAGGGAATCAATGAGGGCCAAAAACATTCAGTACTTC. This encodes CASRESMRAKNIQYF.

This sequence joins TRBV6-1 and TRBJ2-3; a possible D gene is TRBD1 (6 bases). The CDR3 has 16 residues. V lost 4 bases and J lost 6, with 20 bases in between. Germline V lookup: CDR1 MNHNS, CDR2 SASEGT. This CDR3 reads CASSATGNWEWDTQYF. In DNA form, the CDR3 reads TGTGCCAGCAGTGCCACAGGGAATTGGGAATGGGATACGCAGTATTTT.

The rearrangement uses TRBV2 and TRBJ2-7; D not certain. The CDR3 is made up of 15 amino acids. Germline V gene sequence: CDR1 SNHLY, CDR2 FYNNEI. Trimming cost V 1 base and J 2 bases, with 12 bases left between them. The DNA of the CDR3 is TGTGCCAGCAGTGAAGGTTTCCTGGGCCCCTACGAGCAGTACTTC. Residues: CASSEGFLGPYEQYF.

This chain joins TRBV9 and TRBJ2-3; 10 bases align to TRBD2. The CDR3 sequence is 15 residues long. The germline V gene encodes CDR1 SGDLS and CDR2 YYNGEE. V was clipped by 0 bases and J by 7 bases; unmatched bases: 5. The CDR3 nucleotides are TGTGCCAGCAGCGTAGGGCTAGCGGGAGTTCATACGCAGTATTTT. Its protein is CASSVGLAGVHTQYF.

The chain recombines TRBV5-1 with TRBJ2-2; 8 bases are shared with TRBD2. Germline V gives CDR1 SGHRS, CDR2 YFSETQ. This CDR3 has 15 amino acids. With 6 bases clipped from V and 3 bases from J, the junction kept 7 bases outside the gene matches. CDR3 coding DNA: TGCGCCAGCACCCTCCCAGCGGGAGACACCGGGGAGCTGTTTTTT. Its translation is CASTLPAGDTGELFF.

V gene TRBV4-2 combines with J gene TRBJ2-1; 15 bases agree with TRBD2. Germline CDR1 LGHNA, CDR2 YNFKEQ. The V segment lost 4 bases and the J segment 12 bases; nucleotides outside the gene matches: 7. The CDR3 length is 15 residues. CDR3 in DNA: TGTGCCAGCAGCCTGGGACTAGCGGGGGGTGTGGGGCAGTTCTTC. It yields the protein CASSLGLAGGVGQFF.

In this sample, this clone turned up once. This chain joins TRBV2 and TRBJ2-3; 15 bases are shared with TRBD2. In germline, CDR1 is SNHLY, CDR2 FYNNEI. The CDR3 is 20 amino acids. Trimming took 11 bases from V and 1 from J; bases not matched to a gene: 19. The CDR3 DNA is TGTGCCGGAATCCTCGTAGGACTAGCGGGAGGGCCGCTTGGCACAGATACGCAGTATTTT. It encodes CAGILVGLAGGPLGTDTQYF.

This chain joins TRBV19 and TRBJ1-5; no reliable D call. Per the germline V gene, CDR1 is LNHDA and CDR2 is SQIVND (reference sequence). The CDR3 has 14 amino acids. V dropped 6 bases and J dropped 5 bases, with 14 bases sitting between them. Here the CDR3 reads CASRGSSADQPQHF. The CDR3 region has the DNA TGTGCCAGTAGGGGGTCATCAGCGGATCAGCCCCAGCATTTT.

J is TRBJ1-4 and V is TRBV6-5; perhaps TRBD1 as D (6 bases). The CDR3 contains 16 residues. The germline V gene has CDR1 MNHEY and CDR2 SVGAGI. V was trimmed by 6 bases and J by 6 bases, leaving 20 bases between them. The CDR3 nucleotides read TGTGCCAGCAGCTACACCGGGGGGGCTGGTGATGAAAAACTGTTTTTT. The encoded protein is CASSYTGGAGDEKLFF.

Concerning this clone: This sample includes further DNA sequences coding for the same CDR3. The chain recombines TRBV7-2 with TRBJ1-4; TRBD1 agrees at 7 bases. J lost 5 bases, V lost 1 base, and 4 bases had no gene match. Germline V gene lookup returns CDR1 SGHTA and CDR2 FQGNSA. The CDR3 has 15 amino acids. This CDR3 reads CASSLGQGGNEKLFF. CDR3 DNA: TGTGCCAGCAGCTTAGGGCAGGGGGGAAATGAAAAACTGTTTTTT.

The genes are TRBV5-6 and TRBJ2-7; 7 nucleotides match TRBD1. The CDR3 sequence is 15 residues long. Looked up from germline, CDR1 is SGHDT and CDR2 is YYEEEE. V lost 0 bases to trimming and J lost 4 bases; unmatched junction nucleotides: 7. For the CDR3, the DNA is TGTGCCAGCAGCTTGGGGCCCAGGGGGTCGTACGAGCAGTACTTC. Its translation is CASSLGPRGSYEQYF.

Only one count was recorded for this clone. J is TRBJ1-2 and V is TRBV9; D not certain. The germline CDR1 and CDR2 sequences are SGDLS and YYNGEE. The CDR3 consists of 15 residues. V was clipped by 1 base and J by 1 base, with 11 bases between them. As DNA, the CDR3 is TGTGCCAGCAGCGTAATGACAACCAGTAACTATGGCTACACCTTC. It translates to CASSVMTTSNYGYTF. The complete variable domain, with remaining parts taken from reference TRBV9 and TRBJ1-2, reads DSGVTQTPKHLITATGQRVTLRCSPRSGDLSVYWYQQSLDQGLQFLIQYYNGEERAKGNILERFSAQQFPDLHSELNLSSLELGDSALYFCASSVMTTSNYGYTFGSGTRLTVV.

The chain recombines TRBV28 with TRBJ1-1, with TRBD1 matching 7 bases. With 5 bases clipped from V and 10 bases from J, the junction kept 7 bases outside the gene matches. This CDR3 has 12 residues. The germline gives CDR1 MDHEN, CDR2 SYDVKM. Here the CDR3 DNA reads TGTGCCAGCAGTCCCGGACAGGCCGTAGCTTTCTTT. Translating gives CASSPGQAVAFF.

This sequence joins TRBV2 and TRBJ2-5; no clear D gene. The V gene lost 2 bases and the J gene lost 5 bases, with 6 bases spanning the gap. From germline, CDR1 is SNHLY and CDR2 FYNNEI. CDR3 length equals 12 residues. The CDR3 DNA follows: TGTGCCAGCAGTGAAATGTCGGAGACCCAGTACTTC. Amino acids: CASSEMSETQYF.

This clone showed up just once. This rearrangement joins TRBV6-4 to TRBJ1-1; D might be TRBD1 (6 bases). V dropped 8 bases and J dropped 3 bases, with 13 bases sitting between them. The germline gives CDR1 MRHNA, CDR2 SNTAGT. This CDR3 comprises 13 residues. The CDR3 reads CASSRGYDTEAFF. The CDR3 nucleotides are TGTGCCAGCTCCAGGGGTTACGACACTGAAGCTTTCTTT.